This T cell receptor beta chain comes out of a study of cytomegalovirus exposure and HLA in healthy donors. Study-level points and caveats: More clonal expansion characterized HLA-associated TCR beta chains than equally common others in a later analysis. The study flagged about 150 TCR beta chains as cytomegalovirus-associated.

Use of 60 Vbeta and 13 Jbeta primers characterized the PCR. Using immunoSEQ multiplex PCR, the repertoire was profiled, and TCRdb retains in-frame clones only, with some absent. The sample consists of 200,000 to 250,000 clones, over 80% of them appearing once. About this clone: What it binds is not known.

The sequencing input was PBMCs. This sequence originates from a boy aged 2-9 years in good health and CMV-seronegative.

As DNA, the CDR3 is TGTGCCAGCAGCTTAGCCCGACAGGGGGCGAGTGGCACTGAAGCTTTCTTT. It codes for CASSLARQGASGTEAFF. The chain is built from TRBV7-9 and TRBJ1-1, with 10 bases matching TRBD1. The germline CDR1 and CDR2 sequences are SEHNR and FQNEAQ (reference sequence). The CDR3 runs to 17 residues. J was trimmed by 4 bases and V by 0 bases; bases with no gene match: 8.